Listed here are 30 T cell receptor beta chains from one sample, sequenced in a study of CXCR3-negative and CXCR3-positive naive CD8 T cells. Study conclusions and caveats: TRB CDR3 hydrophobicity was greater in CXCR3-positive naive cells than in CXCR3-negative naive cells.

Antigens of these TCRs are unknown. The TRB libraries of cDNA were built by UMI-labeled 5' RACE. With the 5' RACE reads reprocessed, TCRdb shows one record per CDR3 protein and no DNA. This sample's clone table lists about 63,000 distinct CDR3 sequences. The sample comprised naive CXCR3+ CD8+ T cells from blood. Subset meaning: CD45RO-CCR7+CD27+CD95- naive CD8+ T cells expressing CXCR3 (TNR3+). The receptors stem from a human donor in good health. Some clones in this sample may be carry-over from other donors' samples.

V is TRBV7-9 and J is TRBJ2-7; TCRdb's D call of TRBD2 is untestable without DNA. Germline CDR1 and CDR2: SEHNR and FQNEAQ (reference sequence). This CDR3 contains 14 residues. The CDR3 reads CASSGSGPSYEQYF.

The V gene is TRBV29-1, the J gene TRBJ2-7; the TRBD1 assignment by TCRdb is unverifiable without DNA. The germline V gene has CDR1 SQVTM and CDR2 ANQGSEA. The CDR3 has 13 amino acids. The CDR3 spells CSVLTGVGYEQYF.

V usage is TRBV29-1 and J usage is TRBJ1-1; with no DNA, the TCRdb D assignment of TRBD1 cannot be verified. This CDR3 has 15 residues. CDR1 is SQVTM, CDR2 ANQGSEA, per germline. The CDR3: CSVVGQGDRLGEAFF.

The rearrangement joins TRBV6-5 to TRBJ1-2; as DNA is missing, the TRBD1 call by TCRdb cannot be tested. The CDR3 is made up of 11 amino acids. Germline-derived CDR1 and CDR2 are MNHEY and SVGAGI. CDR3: CASSSGIGYTF.

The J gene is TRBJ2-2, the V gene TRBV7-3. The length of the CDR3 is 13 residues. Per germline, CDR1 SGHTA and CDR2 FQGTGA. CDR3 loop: CASSLIFTGELFF.

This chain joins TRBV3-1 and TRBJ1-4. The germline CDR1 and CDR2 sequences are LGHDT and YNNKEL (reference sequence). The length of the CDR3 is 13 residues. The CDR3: CASSPGLDEKLFF.

The CDR3 loop reads CASRYGSYEQYF. V is TRBV25-1 and J is TRBJ2-7; no DNA is available, so the TRBD2 call from TCRdb remains unchecked. CDR1 MGHDK and CDR2 SYGVNS come from the germline V gene. This CDR3 region has 12 residues.

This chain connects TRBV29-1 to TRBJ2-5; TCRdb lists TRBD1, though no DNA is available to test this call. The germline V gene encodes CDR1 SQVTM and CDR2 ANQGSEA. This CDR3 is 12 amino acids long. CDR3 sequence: CSVEAGVAFRYF.

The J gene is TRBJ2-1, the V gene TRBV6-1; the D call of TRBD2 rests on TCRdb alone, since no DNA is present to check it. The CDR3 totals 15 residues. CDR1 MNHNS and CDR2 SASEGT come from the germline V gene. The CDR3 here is CASSEELAEYNEQFF.

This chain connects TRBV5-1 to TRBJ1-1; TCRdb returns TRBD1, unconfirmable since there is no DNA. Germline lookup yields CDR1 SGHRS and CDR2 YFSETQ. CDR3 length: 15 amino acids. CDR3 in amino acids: CASSEEGTVFTEAYF. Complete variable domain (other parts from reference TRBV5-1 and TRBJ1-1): KAGVTQTPRYLIKTRGQQVTLSCSPISGHRSVSWYQQTPGQGLQFLFEYFSETQRNKGNFPGRFSGRQFSNSRSEMNVSTLELGDSALYLCASSEEGTVFTEAYFGQGTRLTVV.

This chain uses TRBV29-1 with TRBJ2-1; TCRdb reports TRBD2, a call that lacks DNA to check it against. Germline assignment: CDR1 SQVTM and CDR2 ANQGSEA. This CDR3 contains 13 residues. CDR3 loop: CSPRLAGGHEQFF.

This CDR3 reads CASSSGTSGSNTGELFF. This chain links TRBV13 with TRBJ2-2; there is no DNA to check the TCRdb D call of TRBD2. Germline-derived CDR1 and CDR2 are PRHDT and FYEKMQ (reference sequence). The CDR3 extends over 17 amino acids.

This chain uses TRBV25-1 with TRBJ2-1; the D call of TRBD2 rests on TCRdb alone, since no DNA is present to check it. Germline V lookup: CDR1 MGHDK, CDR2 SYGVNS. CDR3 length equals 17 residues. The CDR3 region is CASTSYGTSTEDNEQFF.

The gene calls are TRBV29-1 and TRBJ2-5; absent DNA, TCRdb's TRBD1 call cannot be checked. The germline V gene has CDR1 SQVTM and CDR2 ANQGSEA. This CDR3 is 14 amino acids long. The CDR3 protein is CSVEVTGHGETQYF. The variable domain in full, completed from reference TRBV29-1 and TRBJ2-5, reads SAVISQKPSRDICQRGTSLTIQCQVDSQVTMMFWYRQQPGQSLTLIATANQGSEATYESGFVIDKFPISRPNLTFSTLTVSNMSPEDSSIYLCSVEVTGHGETQYFGPGTRLLVL.

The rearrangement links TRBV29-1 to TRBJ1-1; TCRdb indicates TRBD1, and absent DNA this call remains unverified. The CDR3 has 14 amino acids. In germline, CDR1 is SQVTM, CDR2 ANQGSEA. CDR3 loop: CSVEGVAGAAEAFF.

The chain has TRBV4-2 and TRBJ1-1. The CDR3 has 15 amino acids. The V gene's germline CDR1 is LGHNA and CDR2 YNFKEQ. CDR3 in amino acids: CASSQDIEGATEAFF.

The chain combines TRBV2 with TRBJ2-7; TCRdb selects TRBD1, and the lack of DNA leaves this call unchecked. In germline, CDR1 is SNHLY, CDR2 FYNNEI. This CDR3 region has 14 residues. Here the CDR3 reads CASTSGTETYEQYF. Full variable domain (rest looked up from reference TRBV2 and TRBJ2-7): EPEVTQTPSHQVTQMGQEVILRCVPISNHLYFYWYRQILGQKVEFLVSFYNNEISEKSEIFDDQFSVERPDGSNFTLKIRSTKLEDSAMYFCASTSGTETYEQYFGPGTRLTVT.

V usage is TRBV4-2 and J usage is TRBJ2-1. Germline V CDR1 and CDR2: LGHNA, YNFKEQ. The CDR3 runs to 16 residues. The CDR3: CASSQDGVGPYNAQFF.

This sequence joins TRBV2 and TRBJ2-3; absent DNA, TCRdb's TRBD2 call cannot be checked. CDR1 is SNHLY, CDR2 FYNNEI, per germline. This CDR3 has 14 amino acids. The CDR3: CATPLWGDGDTQYF.

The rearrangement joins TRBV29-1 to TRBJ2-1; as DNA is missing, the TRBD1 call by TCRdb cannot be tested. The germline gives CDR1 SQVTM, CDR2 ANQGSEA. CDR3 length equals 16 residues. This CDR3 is CSVEGDRDRPFNEQFF.

The CDR3: CSVEGAPRGNQPQHF. The V gene is TRBV29-1, the J gene TRBJ1-5. This CDR3 comprises 15 residues. Germline V lookup: CDR1 SQVTM, CDR2 ANQGSEA.

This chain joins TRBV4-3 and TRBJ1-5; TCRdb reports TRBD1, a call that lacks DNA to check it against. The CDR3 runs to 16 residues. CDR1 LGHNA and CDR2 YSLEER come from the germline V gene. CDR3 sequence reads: CASGQDKRGAGQPQHF.

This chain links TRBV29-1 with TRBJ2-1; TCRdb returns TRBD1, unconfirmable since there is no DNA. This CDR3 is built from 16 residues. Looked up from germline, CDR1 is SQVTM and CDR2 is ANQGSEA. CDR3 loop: CSVRGDPKTLYNEQFF.

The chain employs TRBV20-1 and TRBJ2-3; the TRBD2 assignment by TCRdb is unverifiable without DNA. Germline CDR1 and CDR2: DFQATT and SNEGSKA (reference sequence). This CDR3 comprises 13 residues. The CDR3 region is CSAPGGPTDTQYF.

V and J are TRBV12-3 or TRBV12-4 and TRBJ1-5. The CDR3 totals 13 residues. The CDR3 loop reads CASSYSNNQPQHF.

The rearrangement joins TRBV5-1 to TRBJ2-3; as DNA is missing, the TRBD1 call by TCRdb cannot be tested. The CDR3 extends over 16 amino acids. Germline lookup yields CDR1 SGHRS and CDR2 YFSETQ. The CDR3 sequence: CASSSRGGTDTDTQYF.

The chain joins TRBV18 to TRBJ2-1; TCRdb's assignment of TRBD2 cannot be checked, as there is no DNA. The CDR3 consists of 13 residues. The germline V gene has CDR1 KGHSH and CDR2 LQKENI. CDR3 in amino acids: CASSRLSRPEQFF. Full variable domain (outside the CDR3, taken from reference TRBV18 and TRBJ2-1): NAGVMQNPRHLVRRRGQEARLRCSPMKGHSHVYWYRQLPEEGLKFMVYLQKENIIDESGMPKERFSAEFPKEGPSILRIQQVVRGDSAAYFCASSRLSRPEQFFGPGTRLTVL.

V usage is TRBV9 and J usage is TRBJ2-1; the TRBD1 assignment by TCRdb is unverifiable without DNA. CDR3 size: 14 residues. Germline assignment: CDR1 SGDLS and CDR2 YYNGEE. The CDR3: CASSPPTGYNEQFF.

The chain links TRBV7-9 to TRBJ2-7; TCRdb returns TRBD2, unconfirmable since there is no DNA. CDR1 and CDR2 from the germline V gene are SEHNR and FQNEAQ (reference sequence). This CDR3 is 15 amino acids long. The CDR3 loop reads CASSLGRQDSYEQYF.

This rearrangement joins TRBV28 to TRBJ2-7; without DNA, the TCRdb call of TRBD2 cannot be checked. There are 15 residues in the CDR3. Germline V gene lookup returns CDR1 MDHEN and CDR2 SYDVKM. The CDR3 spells CASSPVSGGSYEQYF.